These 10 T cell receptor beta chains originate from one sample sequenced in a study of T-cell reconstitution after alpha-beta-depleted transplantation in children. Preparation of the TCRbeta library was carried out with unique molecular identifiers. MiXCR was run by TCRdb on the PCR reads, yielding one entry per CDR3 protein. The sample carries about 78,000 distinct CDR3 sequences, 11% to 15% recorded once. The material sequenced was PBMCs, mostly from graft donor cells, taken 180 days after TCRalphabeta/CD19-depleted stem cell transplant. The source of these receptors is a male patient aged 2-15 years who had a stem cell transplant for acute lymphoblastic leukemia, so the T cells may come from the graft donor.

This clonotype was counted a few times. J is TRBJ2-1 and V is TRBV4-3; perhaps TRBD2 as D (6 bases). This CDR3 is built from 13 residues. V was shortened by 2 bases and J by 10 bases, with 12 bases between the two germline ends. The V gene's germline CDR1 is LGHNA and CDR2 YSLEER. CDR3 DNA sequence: TGCGCCAGCAGCCAAAGGAGGGGCGGCGAGCAGTTCTTC. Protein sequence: CASSQRRGGEQFF.

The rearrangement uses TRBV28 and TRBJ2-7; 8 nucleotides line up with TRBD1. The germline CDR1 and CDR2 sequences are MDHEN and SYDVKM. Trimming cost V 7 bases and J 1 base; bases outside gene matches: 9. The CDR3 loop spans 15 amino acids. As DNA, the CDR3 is TGTGCCAGCACCATAGGGGGGACAGGATCCTACGAGCAGTACTTC. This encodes CASTIGGTGSYEQYF.

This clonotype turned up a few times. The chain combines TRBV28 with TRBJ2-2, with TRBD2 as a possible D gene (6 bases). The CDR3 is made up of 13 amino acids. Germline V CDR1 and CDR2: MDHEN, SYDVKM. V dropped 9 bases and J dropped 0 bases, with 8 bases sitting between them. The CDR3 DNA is TGTGCCAGTCGGGGGACGAACACCGGGGAGCTGTTTTTT. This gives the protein CASRGTNTGELFF.

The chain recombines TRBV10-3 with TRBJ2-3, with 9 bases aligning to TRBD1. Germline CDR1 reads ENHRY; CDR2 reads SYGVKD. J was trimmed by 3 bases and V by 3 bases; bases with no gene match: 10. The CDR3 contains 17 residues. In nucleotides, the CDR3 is TGTGCCATCAGTGACCGCCTGACAGGGGGTATGACAGATACGCAGTATTTT. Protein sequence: CAISDRLTGGMTDTQYF.

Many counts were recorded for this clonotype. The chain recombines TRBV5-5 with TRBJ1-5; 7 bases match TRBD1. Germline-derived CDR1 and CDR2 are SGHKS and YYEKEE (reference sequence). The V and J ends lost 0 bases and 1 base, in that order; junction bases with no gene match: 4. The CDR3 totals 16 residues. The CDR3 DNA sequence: TGTGCCAGCAGCTTGGTAGGGGGCTACAGCAATCAGCCCCAGCATTTT. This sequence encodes CASSLVGGYSNQPQHF.

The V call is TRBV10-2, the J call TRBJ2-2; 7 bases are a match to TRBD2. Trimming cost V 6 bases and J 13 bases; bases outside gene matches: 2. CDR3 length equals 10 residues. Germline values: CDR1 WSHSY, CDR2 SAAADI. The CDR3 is CASRGEGLFF. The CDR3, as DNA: TGCGCCAGCAGGGGGGAGGGGCTGTTTTTT.

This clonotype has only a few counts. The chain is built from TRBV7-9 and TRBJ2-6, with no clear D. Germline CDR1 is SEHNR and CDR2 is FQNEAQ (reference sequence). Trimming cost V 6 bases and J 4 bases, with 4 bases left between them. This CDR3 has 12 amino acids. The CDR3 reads CASRRGANVLTF. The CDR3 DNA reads TGTGCCAGCAGGCGAGGGGCCAACGTCCTGACTTTC.

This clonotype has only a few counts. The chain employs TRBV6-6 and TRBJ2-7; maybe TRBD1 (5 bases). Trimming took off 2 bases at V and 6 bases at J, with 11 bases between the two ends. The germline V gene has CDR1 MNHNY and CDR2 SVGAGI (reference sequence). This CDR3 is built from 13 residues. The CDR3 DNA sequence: TGTGCCAGCAGTTACCCGACAGATCGCGAGCAGTACTTC. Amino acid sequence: CASSYPTDREQYF.

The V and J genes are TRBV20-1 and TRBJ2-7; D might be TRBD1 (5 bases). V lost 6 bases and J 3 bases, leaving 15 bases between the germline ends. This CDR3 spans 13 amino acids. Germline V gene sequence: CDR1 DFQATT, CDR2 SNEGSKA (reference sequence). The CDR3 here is CSARQAGIYEQYF. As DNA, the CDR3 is TGCAGTGCCCGTCAGGCAGGGATCTACGAGCAGTACTTC.

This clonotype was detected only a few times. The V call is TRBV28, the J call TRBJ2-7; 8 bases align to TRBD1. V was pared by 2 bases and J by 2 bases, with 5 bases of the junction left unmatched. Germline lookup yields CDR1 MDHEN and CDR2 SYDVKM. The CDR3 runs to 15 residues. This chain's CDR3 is CASSLAGTGPYEQYF. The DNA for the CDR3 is TGTGCCAGCAGTTTAGCCGGGACAGGACCCTACGAGCAGTACTTC.